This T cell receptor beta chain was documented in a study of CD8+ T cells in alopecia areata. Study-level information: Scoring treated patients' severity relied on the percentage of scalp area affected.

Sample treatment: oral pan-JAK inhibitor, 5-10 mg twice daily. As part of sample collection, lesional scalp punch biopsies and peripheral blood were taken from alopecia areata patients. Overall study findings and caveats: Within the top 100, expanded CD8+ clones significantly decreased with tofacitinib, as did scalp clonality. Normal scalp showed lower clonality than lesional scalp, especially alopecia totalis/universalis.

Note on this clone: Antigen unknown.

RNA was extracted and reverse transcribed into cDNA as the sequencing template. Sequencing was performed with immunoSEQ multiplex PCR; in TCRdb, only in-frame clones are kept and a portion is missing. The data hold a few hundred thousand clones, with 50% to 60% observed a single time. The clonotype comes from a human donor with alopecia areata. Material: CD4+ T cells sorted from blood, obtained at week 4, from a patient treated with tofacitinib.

This CDR3 is CASSYFGQGVNEQFF. The CDR3 DNA reads as TGTGCCAGCAGTTATTTTGGACAGGGAGTCAATGAGCAGTTCTTC. The chain links TRBV6-5 to TRBJ2-1; 8 bases are a match to TRBD1. The CDR3 covers 15 residues. The V gene end was trimmed by 3 bases and the J gene end by 6 bases; junction bases not matched to a gene: 7. Germline assignment: CDR1 MNHEY and CDR2 SVGAGI.